Listed below are T cell receptor beta chains from one sample, sequenced in a study of T cells after yellow fever vaccination. TCRdb passed the 5' RACE reads through MiXCR, listing each CDR3 protein once. The sample lists about 340,000 distinct CDR3 sequences; approximately 13% were seen once. The sequencing here drew on CD4+ T cells sorted from PBMCs, taken 15 days after the yellow fever booster vaccination. The receptors here all came from a man in his late teens or twenties who received the YFV17D yellow fever vaccine. Both conserved end residues are trimmed from each CDR3. D genes are given only for firm matches.

D	J	V	CDR3
TRBD1	TRBJ1-4	TRBV10-3	AISESTLVVLGQGREKLF
NA	TRBJ2-2	TRBV6-2/TRBV6-3	ASSYSWATTTGELF
NA	TRBJ2-6	TRBV4-3	ASSRWSYRGEASGANVLT
NA	TRBJ1-2	TRBV6-5	ASSYSSYTSRITN
NA	TRBJ2-1	TRBV5-4	ASSESGRTYNEQF
TRBD2	TRBJ2-1	TRBV28	ASSLYTSGDNEQF
TRBD2	TRBJ2-7	TRBV20-1	SARGGLAGPYEQY
TRBD2	TRBJ2-2	TRBV5-1	ASRSLATNTGELF
NA	TRBJ1-1	TRBV6-2/TRBV6-3	ASSLPGRGRTEAF
NA	TRBJ2-7	TRBV20-1	SASSPAYEQY
NA	TRBJ2-1	TRBV4-3	ASSQEEVSSYNEQF
NA	TRBJ2-4	TRBV7-9	ASSWTGSGIQY
NA	TRBJ2-3	TRBV5-1	ASSQMDGDTQY
NA	TRBJ2-3	TRBV3-1	ASSYPGTPTTDTQY